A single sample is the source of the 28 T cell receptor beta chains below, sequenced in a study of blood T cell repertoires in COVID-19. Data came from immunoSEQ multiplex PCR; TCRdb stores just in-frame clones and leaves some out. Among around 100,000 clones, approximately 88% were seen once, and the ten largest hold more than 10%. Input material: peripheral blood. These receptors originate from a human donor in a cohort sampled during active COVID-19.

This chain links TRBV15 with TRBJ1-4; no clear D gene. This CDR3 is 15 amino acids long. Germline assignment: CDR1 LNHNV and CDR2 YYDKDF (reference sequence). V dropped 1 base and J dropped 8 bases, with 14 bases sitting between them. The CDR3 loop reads CATSRGTYHWEKLFF. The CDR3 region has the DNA TGTGCCACCAGCAGAGGAACATACCATTGGGAAAAACTGTTTTTT.

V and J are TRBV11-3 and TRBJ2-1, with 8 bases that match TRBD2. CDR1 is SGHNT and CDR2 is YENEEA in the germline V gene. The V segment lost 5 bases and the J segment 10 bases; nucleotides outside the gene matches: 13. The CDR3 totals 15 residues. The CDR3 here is CASSLGVSGEGEQFF. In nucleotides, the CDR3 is TGTGCCAGCAGCCTCGGGGTTAGCGGGGAGGGGGAGCAGTTCTTC.

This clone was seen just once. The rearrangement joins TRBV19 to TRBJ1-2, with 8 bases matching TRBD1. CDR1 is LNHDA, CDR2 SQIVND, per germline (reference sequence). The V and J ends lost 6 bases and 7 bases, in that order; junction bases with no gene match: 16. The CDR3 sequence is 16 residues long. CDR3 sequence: CASRSGGGTGGGGYTF. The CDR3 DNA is TGTGCCAGTAGATCGGGTGGCGGGACAGGTGGCGGTGGCTACACCTTC. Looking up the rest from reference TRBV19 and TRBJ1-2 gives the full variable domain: DGGITQSPKYLFRKEGQNVTLSCEQNLNHDAMYWYRQDPGQGLRLIYYSQIVNDFQKGDIAEGYSVSREKKESFPLTVTSAQKNPTAFYLCASRSGGGTGGGGYTFGSGTRLTVV.

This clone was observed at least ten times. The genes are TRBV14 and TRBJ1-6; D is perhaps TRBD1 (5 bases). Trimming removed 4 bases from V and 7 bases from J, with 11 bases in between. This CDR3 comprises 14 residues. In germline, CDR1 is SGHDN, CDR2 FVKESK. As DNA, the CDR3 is TGTGCCAGCAGCCCGGGACTGATGAATTCACCCCTCCACTTT. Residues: CASSPGLMNSPLHF.

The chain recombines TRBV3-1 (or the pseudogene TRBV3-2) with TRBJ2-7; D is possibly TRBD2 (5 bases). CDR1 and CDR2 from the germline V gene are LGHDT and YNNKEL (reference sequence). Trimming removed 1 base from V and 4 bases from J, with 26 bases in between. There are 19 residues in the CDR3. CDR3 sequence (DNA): TGTGCCAGCAGCCAAGGTAACCCGGGAAGGGTGGTTGCCCTTTACGAGCAGTACTTC. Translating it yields CASSQGNPGRVVALYEQYF.

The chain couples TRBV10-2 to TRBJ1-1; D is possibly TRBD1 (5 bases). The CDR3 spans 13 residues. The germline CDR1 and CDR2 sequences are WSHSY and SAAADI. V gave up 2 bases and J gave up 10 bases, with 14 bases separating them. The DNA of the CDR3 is TGCGCCAGCAGTGAGGGGGGGGGATTCTCAGCTTTCTTT. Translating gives CASSEGGGFSAFF.

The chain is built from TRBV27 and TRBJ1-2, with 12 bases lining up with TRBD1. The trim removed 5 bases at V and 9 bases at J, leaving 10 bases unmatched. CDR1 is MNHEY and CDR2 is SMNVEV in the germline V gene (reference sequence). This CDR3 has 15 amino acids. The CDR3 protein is CASSAQGQGASRYTF. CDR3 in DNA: TGTGCCAGCAGTGCCCAGGGACAGGGGGCTAGCCGCTACACCTTC.

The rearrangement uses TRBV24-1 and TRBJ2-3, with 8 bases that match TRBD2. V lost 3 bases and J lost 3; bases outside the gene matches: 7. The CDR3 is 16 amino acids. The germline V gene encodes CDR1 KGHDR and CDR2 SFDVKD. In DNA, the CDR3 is TGTGCCACCAGTGATCCCCGGGGGGGGGCGACAGATACGCAGTATTTT. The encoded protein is CATSDPRGGATDTQYF.

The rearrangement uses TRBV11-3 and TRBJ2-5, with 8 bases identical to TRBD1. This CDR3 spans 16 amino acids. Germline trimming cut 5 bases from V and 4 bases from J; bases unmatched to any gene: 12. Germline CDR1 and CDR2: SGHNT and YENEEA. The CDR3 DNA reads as TGTGCCAGCAGCCCAACCATCCCCACAGGGGGAGAGACCCAGTACTTC. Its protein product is CASSPTIPTGGETQYF. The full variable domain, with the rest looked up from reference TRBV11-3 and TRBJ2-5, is EAGVVQSPRYKIIEKKQPVAFWCNPISGHNTLYWYLQNLGQGPELLIRYENEEAVDDSQLPKDRFSAERLKGVDSTLKIQPAELGDSAVYLCASSPTIPTGGETQYFGPGTRLLVL.

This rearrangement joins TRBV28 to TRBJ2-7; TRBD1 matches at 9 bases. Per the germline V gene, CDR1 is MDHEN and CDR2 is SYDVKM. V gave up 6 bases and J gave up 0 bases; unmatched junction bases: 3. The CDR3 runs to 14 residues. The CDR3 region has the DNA TGTGCCAGCAGCGGGACAGGGTCCTCCTACGAGCAGTACTTC. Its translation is CASSGTGSSYEQYF.

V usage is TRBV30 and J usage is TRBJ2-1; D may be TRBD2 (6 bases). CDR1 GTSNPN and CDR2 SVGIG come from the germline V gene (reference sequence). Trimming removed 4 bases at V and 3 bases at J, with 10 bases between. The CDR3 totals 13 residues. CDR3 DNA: TGTGCCTGGAAATCCGGGGGCTACAATGAGCAGTTCTTC. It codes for CAWKSGGYNEQFF.

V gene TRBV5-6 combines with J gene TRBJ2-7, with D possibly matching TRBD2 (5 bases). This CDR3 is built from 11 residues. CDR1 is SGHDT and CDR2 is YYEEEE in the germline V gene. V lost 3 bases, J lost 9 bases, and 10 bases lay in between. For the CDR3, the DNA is TGTGCCAGCAGCTCCTCCGGAGGGCAGTACTTC. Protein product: CASSSSGGQYF.

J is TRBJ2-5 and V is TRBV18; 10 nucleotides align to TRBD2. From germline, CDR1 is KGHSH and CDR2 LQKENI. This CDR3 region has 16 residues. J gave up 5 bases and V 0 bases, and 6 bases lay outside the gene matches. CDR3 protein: CASSPPSGGALETQYF. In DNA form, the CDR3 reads TGTGCCAGCTCACCACCAAGCGGGGGGGCCCTTGAGACCCAGTACTTC.

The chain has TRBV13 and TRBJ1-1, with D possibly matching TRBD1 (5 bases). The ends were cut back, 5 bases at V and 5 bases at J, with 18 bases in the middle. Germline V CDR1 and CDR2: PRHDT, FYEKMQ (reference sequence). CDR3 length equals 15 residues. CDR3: CASSRQSGGLTEAFF. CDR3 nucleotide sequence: TGTGCCAGCAGCCGTCAATCCGGGGGTTTGACTGAAGCTTTCTTT.

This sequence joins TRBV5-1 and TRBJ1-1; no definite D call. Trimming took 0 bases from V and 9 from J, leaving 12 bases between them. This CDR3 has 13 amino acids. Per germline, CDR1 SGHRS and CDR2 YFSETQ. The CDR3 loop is CASSLAGVSQAFF. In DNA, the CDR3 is TGCGCCAGCAGCTTGGCCGGGGTTAGTCAAGCTTTCTTT.

CDR3 coding DNA: TGTGCCAGTAGTATGTTTCAGGGGGCCATCGTCAATGAGCAGTTCTTC. Amino acid sequence: CASSMFQGAIVNEQFF. The gene calls are TRBV19 and TRBJ2-1, with 8 bases fitting TRBD1. The CDR3 length is 16 residues. The V gene end was trimmed by 3 bases and the J gene end by 6 bases; junction bases not matched to a gene: 10. The germline CDR1 and CDR2 sequences are LNHDA and SQIVND (reference sequence).

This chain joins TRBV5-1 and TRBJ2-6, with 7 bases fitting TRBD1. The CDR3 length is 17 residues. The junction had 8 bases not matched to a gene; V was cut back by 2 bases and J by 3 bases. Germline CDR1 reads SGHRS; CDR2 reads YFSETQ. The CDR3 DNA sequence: TGCGCCAGCAGCTTTGGAGTGCAGGGGGTTGGGGCCAACGTCCTGACTTTC. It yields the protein CASSFGVQGVGANVLTF.

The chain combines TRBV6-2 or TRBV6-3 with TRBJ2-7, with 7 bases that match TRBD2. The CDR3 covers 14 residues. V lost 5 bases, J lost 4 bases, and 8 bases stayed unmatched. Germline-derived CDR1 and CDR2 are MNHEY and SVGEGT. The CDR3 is CASSVTGGNYEQYF. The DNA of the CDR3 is TGTGCCAGCAGTGTAACGGGGGGAAATTACGAGCAGTACTTC.

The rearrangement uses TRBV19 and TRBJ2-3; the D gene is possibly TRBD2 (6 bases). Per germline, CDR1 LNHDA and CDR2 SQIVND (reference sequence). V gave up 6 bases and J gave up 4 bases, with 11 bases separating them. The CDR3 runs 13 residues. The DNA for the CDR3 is TGTGCCAGTAGGATCCCGGGAGCAGATACGCAGTATTTT. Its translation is CASRIPGADTQYF.

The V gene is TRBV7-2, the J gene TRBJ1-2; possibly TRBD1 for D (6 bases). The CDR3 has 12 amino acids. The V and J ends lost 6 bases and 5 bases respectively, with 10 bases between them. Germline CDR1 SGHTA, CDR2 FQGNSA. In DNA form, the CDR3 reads TGTGCCAGCAGGCGGGGGCTGTATGGCTACACCTTC. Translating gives CASRRGLYGYTF.

CDR3 in amino acids: CASSRKALPTLGIGYTF. DNA of the CDR3: TGTGCCAGCAGCCGAAAAGCTCTCCCGACATTGGGTATCGGCTACACCTTC. The chain couples TRBV3-1 (or the pseudogene TRBV3-2) to TRBJ1-2, with unresolved D. CDR1 and CDR2 (germline): LGHDT, YNNKEL (reference sequence). The ends were cut back, 4 bases at V and 8 bases at J, with 26 bases in the middle. The CDR3 length is 17 residues.

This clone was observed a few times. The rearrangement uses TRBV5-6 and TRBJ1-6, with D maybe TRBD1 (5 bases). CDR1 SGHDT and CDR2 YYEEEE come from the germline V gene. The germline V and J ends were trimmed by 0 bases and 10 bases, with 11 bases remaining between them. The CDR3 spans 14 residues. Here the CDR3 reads CASSLVRGDSPLHF. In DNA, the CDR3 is TGTGCCAGCAGCTTGGTTCGGGGGGACTCACCCCTCCACTTT.

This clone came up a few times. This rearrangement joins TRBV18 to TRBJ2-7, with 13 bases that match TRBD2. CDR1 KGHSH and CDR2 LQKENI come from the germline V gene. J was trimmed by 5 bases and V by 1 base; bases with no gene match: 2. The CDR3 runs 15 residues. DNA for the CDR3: TGTGCCAGCTCACCACGAGGACTAGCGGGGGACGAGCAGTACTTC. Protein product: CASSPRGLAGDEQYF.

The CDR3: CASSQQGTRYEQYF. The CDR3 DNA follows: TGTGCCAGCAGCCAACAGGGGACCCGCTACGAGCAGTACTTC. J is TRBJ2-7 and V is TRBV14, with D perhaps matching TRBD1 (6 bases). The CDR3 is made up of 14 amino acids. Germline V gene data show CDR1 as SGHDN and CDR2 as FVKESK. V lost 2 bases and J lost 3, with 11 bases in between.

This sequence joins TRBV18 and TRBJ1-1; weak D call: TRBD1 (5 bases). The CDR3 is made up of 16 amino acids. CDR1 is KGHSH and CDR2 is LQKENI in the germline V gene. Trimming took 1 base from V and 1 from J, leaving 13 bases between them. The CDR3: CASSPQAGNTNTEAFF. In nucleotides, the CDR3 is TGTGCCAGCTCACCACAGGCAGGGAATACGAACACTGAAGCTTTCTTT.

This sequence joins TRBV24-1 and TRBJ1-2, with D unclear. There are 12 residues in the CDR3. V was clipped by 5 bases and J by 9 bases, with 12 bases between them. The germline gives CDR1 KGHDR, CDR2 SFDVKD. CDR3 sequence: CATSGPDSRYTF. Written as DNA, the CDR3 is TGTGCCACCAGTGGTCCCGACTCCCGCTACACCTTC.

CDR3 nucleotide sequence: TGTGCCAGCAGCCACGGGGGACAGGTAGGGTTTGGCGCGCGGACTGAAGCTTTCTTT. It codes for CASSHGGQVGFGARTEAFF. The chain couples TRBV11-2 to TRBJ1-1; 8 bases align to TRBD1. V gave up 5 bases and J gave up 5 bases; unmatched junction bases: 22. This CDR3 contains 19 residues. The V gene's germline CDR1 is SGHAT and CDR2 FQNNGV.

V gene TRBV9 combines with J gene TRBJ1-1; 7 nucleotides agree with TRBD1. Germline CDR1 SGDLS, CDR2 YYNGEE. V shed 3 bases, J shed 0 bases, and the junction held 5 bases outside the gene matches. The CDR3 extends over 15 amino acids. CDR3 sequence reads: CASSATGPLNTEAFF. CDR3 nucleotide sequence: TGTGCCAGCAGCGCGACAGGGCCACTGAACACTGAAGCTTTCTTT.